This TCR beta chain was recovered during a study of Graves' ophthalmopathy and Graves' hyperthyroidism. Points from the study as a whole: Detected in blood as well were most expanded thyroid clonotypes with frequency above 0.001.

This clonotype was seen ten or more times. Its target is not known. Beta-chain TCR CDR3 regions were amplified from RNA transcripts. Investigators did first-round RT-PCR with HTBI primers, then second-round multiplex PCR. TCRdb redid the calling of the multiplex PCR reads with MiXCR, one entry per CDR3 protein. The sample consists of fewer than 600,000 distinct CDR3 sequences, around 15% of them appearing once. CDR1 and CDR2 (germline): SGHTA, FQGNSA. There are 13 residues in the CDR3. The germline V and J ends were trimmed by 2 bases and 1 base, with 6 bases remaining between them. The chain is built from TRBV7-2 and TRBJ2-7; no clear D gene. The receptor was isolated from a woman aged 25-40 years with Graves' ophthalmopathy. Sequencing input: blood. In nucleotides, the CDR3 is TGTGCCAGCAGCTTAACTTTTTCCTACGAGCAGTACTTC. This encodes CASSLTFSYEQYF.